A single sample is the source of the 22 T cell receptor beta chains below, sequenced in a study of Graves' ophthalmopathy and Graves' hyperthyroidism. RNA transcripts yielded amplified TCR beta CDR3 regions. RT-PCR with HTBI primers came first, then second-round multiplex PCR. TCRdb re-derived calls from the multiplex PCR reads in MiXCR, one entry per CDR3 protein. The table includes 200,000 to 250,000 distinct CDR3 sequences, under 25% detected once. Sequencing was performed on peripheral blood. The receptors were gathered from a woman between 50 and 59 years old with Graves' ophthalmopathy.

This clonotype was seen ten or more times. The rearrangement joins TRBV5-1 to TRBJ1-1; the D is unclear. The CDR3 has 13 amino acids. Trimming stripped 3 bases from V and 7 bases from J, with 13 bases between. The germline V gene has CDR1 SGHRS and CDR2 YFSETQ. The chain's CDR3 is CASSSGPRLEAFF. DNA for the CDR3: TGCGCCAGCAGCTCCGGACCGAGACTTGAAGCTTTCTTT.

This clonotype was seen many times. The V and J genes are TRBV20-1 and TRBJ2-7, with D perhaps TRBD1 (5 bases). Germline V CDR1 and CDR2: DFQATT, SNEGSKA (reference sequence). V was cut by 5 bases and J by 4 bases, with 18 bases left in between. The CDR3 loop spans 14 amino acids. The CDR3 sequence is CSAQIIGQPYEQYF. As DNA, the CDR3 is TGCAGTGCTCAGATCATTGGACAACCTTACGAGCAGTACTTC.

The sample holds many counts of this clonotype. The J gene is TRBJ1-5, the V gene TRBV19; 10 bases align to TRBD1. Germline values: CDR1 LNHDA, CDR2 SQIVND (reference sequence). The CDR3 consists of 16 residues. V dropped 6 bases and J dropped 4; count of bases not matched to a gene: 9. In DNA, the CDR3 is TGTGCCAGTAGACTCCCCGGGACAGGGGATAATCAGCCCCAGCATTTT. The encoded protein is CASRLPGTGDNQPQHF. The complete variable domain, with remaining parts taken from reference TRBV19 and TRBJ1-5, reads DGGITQSPKYLFRKEGQNVTLSCEQNLNHDAMYWYRQDPGQGLRLIYYSQIVNDFQKGDIAEGYSVSREKKESFPLTVTSAQKNPTAFYLCASRLPGTGDNQPQHFGDGTRLSIL.

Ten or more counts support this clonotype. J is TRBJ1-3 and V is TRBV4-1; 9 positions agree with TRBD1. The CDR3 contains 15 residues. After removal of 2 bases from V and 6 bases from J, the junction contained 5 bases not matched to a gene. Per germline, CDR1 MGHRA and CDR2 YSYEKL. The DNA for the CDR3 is TGCGCCAGCAGCCAATCTACAGGGGGCATAAACACCATATATTTT. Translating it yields CASSQSTGGINTIYF.

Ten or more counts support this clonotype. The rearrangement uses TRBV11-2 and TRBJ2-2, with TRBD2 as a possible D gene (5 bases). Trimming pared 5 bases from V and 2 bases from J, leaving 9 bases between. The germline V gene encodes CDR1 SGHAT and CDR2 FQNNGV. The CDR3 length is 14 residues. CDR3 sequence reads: CASSGLINTGELFF. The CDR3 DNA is TGTGCCAGCAGCGGACTCATTAACACCGGGGAGCTGTTTTTT.

CDR3 region: CASSPGLADSYEQYF. The CDR3 nucleotides are TGTGCCAGCAGCCCCGGACTAGCGGATTCCTACGAGCAGTACTTC. J is TRBJ2-7 and V is TRBV11-3; TRBD2 matches at 10 bases. Germline V CDR1 and CDR2: SGHNT, YENEEA. Trimming cost V 5 bases and J 1 base; bases outside gene matches: 5. The CDR3 extends over 15 amino acids.

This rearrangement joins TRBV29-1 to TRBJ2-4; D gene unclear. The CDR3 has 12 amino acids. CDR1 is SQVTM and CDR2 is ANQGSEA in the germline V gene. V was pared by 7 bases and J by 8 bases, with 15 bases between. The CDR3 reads CSARTARDIQYF. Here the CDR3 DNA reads TGCAGCGCACGGACGGCTAGGGACATTCAGTACTTC.

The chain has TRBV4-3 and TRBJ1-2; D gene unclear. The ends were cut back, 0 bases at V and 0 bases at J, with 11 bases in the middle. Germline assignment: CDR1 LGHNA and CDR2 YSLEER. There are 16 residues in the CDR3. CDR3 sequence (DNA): TGCGCCAGCAGCCAAGATGTCGGCAGTTCTAACTATGGCTACACCTTC. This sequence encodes CASSQDVGSSNYGYTF.

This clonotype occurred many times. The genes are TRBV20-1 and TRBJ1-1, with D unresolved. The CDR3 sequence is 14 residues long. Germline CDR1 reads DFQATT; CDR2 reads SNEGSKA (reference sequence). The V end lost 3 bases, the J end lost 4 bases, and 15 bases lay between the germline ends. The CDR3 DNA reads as TGCAGTGCTAGGTGGGTGGGGTACGGCACTGAAGCTTTCTTT. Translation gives CSARWVGYGTEAFF.

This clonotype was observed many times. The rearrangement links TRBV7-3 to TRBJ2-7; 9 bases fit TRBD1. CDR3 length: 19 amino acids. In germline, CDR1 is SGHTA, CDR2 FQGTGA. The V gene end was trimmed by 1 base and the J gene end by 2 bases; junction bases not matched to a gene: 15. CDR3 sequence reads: CASSLKSVRPGQGTYEQYF. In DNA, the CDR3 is TGTGCCAGCAGCTTAAAGTCGGTCCGACCGGGACAGGGAACCTACGAGCAGTACTTC.

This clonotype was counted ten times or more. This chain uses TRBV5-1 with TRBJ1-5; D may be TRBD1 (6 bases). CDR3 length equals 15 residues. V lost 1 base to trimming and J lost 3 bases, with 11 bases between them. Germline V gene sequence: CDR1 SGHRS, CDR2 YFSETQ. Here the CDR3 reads CASSLYGGLNQPQHF. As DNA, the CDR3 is TGCGCCAGCAGCTTGTATGGGGGCCTCAATCAGCCCCAGCATTTT.

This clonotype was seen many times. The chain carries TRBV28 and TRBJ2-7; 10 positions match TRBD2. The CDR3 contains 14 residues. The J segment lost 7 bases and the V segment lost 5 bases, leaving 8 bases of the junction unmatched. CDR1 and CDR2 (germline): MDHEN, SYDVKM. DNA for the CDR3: TGTGCCAGCAGTAACCTAGCGGGAGTTCTGGAGCAGTACTTC. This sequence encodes CASSNLAGVLEQYF.

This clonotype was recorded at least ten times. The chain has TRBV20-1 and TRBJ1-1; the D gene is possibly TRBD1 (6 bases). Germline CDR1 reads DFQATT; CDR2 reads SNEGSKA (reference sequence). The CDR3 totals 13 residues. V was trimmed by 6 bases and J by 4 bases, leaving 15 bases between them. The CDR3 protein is CSARTARGTEAFF. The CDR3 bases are TGCAGTGCGCGGACAGCTAGGGGCACTGAAGCTTTCTTT.

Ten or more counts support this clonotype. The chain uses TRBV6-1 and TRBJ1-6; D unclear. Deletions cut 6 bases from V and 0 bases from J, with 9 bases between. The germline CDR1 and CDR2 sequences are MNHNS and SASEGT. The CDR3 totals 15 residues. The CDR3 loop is CASREQSSYNSPLHF. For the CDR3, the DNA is TGTGCCAGCAGGGAACAGAGCTCCTATAATTCACCCCTCCACTTT.

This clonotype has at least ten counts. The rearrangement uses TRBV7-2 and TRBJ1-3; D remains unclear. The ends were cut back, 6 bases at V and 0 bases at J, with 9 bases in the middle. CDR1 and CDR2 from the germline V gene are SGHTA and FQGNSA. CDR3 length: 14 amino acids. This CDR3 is CASSPGSSGNTIYF. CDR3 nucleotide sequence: TGTGCCAGCAGTCCGGGGAGCTCTGGAAACACCATATATTTT.

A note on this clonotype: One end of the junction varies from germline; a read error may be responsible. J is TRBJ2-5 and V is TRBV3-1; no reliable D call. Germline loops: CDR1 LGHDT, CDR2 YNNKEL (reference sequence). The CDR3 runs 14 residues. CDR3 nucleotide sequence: TGTGCCAGCAACCAAGGGCGGCCCCAAGAGACCCAGTACTTC. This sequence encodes CASNQGRPQETQYF.

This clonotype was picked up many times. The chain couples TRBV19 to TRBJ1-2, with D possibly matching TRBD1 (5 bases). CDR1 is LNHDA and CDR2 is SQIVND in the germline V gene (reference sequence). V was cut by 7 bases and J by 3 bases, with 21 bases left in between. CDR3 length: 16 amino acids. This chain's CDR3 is CASTLTGRGRHYGYTF. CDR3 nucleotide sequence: TGTGCCAGTACCTTAACCGGACGGGGACGGCACTATGGCTACACCTTC.

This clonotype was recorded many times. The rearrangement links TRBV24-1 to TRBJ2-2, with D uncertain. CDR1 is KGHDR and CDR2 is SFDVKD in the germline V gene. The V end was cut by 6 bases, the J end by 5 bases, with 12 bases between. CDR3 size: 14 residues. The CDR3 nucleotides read TGTGCCACCAGTTCGGTCTTACGGACCGGGGAGCTGTTTTTT. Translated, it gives CATSSVLRTGELFF.

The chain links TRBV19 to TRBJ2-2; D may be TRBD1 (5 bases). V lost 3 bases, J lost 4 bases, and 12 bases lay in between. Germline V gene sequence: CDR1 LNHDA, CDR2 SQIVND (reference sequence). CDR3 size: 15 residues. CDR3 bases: TGTGCCAGTAGTATGGGTAGGGGTGGCACCGGGGAGCTGTTTTTT. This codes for CASSMGRGGTGELFF.

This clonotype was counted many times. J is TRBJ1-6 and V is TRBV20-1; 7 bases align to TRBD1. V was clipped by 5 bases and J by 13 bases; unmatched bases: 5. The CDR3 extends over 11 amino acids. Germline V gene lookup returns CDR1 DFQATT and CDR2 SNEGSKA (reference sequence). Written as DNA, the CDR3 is TGCAGTGCTCCCCTGGGACAGCCCCTCCACTTT. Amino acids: CSAPLGQPLHF.

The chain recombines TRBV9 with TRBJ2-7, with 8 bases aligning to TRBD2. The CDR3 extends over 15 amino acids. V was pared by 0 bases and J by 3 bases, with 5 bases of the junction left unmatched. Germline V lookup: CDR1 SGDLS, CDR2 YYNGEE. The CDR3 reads CASSVATGTSYEQYF. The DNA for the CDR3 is TGTGCCAGCAGCGTAGCTACCGGGACTAGCTACGAGCAGTACTTC. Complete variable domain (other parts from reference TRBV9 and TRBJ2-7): DSGVTQTPKHLITATGQRVTLRCSPRSGDLSVYWYQQSLDQGLQFLIQYYNGEERAKGNILERFSAQQFPDLHSELNLSSLELGDSALYFCASSVATGTSYEQYFGPGTRLTVT.

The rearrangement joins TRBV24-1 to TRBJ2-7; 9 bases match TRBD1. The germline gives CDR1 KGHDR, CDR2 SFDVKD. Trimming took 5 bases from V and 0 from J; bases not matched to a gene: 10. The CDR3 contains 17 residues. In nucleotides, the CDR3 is TGTGCCACCAGTGCCCGACCGGGACAGGGAACCTCCTACGAGCAGTACTTC. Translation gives CATSARPGQGTSYEQYF.